The rows below give T cell receptor beta chains drawn from one sample of a study of CD4+ T cells in melanoma. The assay was immunoSEQ multiplex PCR, and TCRdb's table has in-frame clones only and misses some. The table records 140,000 or so clones, over 90% of them present only once. Receptors originate from a human donor with melanoma. The CDR3 runs from the conserved cysteine through the conserved F or W. The D gene is left open where the match is weak.

d_call | j_call | cdr3_length | v_call | cdr3_aa | cdr3_nt
TRBD1 | TRBJ1-2 | 14 | TRBV29-1 | CSVSTGKGDYGYTF | TGCAGCGTCTCGACAGGGAAAGGGGACTATGGCTACACCTTC
NA | TRBJ2-2 | 12 | TRBV6-1 | CASIPGTGELFF | TGTGCCAGCATCCCGGGCACCGGGGAGCTGTTTTTT
NA | TRBJ2-6 | 16 | TRBV4-1 | CASSQVPFRGANVLTF | TGCGCCAGCAGCCAAGTCCCGTTCCGGGGGGCCAACGTCCTGACTTTC
NA | TRBJ1-5 | 14 | TRBV5-4 | CASSLEGPGQPQHF | TGTGCCAGCAGCTTGGAAGGCCCCGGTCAGCCCCAGCATTTT
TRBD2 | TRBJ2-2 | 17 | TRBV5-1 | CASSPDPSGGPTGELFF | TGCGCCAGCAGCCCCGACCCTAGCGGGGGGCCCACCGGGGAGCTGTTTTTT
TRBD1 | TRBJ1-2 | 13 | TRBV6-1 | CASSARQGSGYTF | TGTGCCAGCAGTGCCAGACAGGGCTCTGGCTACACCTTC
NA | TRBJ1-4 | 12 | TRBV30 | CACSFFKEKLFF | TGTGCCTGCTCGTTTTTTAAGGAAAAACTGTTTTTT
TRBD1 | TRBJ2-1 | 15 | TRBV29-1 | CSVVVRTGVHNEQFF | TGCAGCGTTGTCGTCCGGACAGGGGTCCACAATGAGCAGTTCTTC
NA | TRBJ2-1 | 12 | TRBV11-3 | CASSSRENEQFF | TGTGCCAGCAGCTCCAGGGAGAATGAGCAGTTCTTC
NA | TRBJ2-1 | 15 | TRBV6-5 | CASSYSGRFGDEQFF | TGTGCCAGCAGTTACTCAGGTCGATTTGGCGATGAGCAGTTCTTC
NA | TRBJ2-5 | 14 | TRBV7-9 | CASSLDQGKETQYF | TGTGCCAGCAGCTTAGATCAGGGCAAGGAGACCCAGTACTTC
TRBD1 | TRBJ2-1 | 13 | TRBV6-1 | CASRVTGQIEQFF | TGTGCCAGCAGAGTGACAGGGCAGATTGAGCAGTTCTTC
NA | TRBJ2-2 | 13 | TRBV6-6 | CASSSNPTGELFF | TGTGCCAGCAGCTCTAACCCCACCGGGGAGCTGTTTTTT
TRBD1 | TRBJ2-3 | 17 | TRBV5-1 | CASSFLRGPFSTDTQYF | TGCGCCAGCAGCTTTTTGAGGGGGCCTTTTAGCACAGATACGCAGTATTTT
NA | TRBJ1-5 | 13 | TRBV7-9 | CASSSQGGQPQHF | TGTGCCAGCAGCTCACAGGGCGGTCAGCCCCAGCATTTT
TRBD2 | TRBJ2-3 | 16 | TRBV6-1 | CASSGGLADFTDTQYF | TGTGCCAGCAGTGGGGGACTAGCGGACTTCACAGATACGCAGTATTTT
NA | TRBJ2-7 | 14 | TRBV6-5 | CATLGIGETYEQYF | TGTGCCACCCTGGGAATAGGCGAAACCTACGAGCAGTACTTC
NA | TRBJ2-1 | 13 | TRBV6-5 | CASSYSGWSEQFF | TGTGCCAGCAGTTACTCGGGGTGGAGTGAGCAGTTCTTC